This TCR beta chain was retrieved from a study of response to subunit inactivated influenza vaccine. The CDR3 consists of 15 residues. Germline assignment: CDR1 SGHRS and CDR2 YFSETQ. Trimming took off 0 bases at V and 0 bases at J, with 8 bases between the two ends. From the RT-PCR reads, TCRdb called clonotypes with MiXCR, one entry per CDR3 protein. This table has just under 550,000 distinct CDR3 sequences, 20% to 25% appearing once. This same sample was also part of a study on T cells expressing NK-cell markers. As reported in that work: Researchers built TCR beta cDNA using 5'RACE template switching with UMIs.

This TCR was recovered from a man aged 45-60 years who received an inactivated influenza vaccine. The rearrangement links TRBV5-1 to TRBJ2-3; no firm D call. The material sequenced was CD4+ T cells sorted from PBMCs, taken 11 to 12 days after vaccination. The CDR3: CASSLAFKSTDTQYF. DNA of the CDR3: TGCGCCAGCAGCTTGGCCTTTAAGAGCACAGATACGCAGTATTTT. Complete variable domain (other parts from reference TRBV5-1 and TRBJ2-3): KAGVTQTPRYLIKTRGQQVTLSCSPISGHRSVSWYQQTPGQGLQFLFEYFSETQRNKGNFPGRFSGRQFSNSRSEMNVSTLELGDSALYLCASSLAFKSTDTQYFGPGTRLTVL.